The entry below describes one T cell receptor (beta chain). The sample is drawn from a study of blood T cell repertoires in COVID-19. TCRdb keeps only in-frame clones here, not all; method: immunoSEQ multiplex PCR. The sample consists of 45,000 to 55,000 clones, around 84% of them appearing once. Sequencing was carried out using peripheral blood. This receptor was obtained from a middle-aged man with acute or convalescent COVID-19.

CDR3 sequence: CASSQRTSTPYQETQYF. The DNA for the CDR3 is TGTGCCAGCAGCCAAAGAACTAGTACCCCGTACCAAGAGACCCAGTACTTC. The chain recombines TRBV5-8 with TRBJ2-5, with a weak D call TRBD2 (5 bases). In germline, CDR1 is SGHTS, CDR2 YDEGEE. V was clipped by 4 bases and J by 0 bases, with 19 bases between them. The CDR3 runs to 17 residues.